The next 14 T cell receptor beta chains were all read from a single sample in a study of blood T cell repertoires in COVID-19 (dated by TCRdb to the early 2020s). The protocol used for the library was the immunoSEQ multiplex PCR assay. Held by TCRdb, this immuneACCESS table contains in-frame sequences only and omits some clones. Under half of the omission traces to an unresolved V gene where checked; the cause of the rest is unknown. This sample is represented by about 290,000 clones; about nine tenths of them were singletons. More than 9.5% of the sample belongs to the ten largest clones. Sequencing was done on a sample of peripheral blood. The receptors derive from a young woman with COVID-19, enrolled during active disease.

The V and J genes are TRBV30 and TRBJ1-6; TRBD1 agrees at 8 bases. The CDR3 covers 15 residues. The J segment lost 7 bases and the V segment lost 1 base, leaving 6 bases of the junction unmatched. The germline CDR1 and CDR2 sequences are GTSNPN and SVGIG (reference sequence). In DNA form, the CDR3 reads TGTGCCTGGAGTGCCGTCAGGGGGCGGAATTCACCCCTCCACTTT. Translating it yields CAWSAVRGRNSPLHF.

CDR3 in amino acids: CASSFGTGSNYGYTF. The CDR3 bases are TGCGCCAGCAGCTTCGGGACAGGGTCTAACTATGGCTACACCTTC. This rearrangement joins TRBV5-1 to TRBJ1-2; 9 bases map to TRBD1. The CDR3 spans 15 residues. The V and J ends lost 2 bases and 0 bases, in that order; junction bases with no gene match: 2. CDR1 is SGHRS, CDR2 YFSETQ, per germline.

The chain couples TRBV5-1 to TRBJ2-3, with D unclear. The CDR3 has 13 amino acids. V was clipped by 5 bases and J by 3 bases, with 10 bases between them. From germline, CDR1 is SGHRS and CDR2 YFSETQ. The DNA for the CDR3 is TGCGCCAGCAGGGTGCGAGCAACAGATACGCAGTATTTT. Encoded protein: CASRVRATDTQYF.

This chain uses TRBV5-4 with TRBJ2-3, with TRBD2 identical over 7 bases. CDR1 SGHNT and CDR2 YYREEE come from the germline V gene (reference sequence). The CDR3 contains 16 residues. V lost 0 bases and J lost 4; bases outside the gene matches: 8. CDR3 protein: CASSLAGRGSPDTQYF. DNA for the CDR3: TGTGCCAGCAGCTTGGCAGGGCGGGGGTCCCCAGATACGCAGTATTTT.

This clone has a single count. Here the CDR3 DNA reads TGTGCCAGCAGCTTGCAGGGGGCGAATCAGCCCCAGCATTTT. Protein: CASSLQGANQPQHF. This sequence joins TRBV5-6 and TRBJ1-5, with 8 bases fitting TRBD1. V lost 1 base and J lost 4; bases outside the gene matches: 1. CDR1 is SGHDT, CDR2 YYEEEE, per germline. CDR3 length: 14 amino acids.

The gene calls are TRBV15 and TRBJ1-5, with TRBD1 as a possible D gene (6 bases). Germline assignment: CDR1 LNHNV and CDR2 YYDKDF (reference sequence). V was clipped by 5 bases and J by 0 bases, with 14 bases between them. The CDR3 totals 16 residues. CDR3 in amino acids: CATSWGGPNSNQPQHF. CDR3 DNA sequence: TGTGCCACCAGCTGGGGGGGGCCGAATAGCAATCAGCCCCAGCATTTT.

The chain combines TRBV7-8 with TRBJ2-5; D is ambiguous. The CDR3 runs 13 residues. Trimming shortened V by 8 bases and J by 1 base, and 11 bases separated the two germline ends. From germline, CDR1 is SGHVS and CDR2 FQNEAQ. This chain's CDR3 is CASGSASQETQYF. In nucleotides, the CDR3 is TGTGCCAGCGGCTCAGCTAGCCAAGAGACCCAGTACTTC.

The chain carries TRBV5-1 and TRBJ1-1, with D possibly matching TRBD1 (5 bases). This CDR3 has 11 amino acids. V was cut by 4 bases and J by 4 bases, with 5 bases left in between. Germline V gene sequence: CDR1 SGHRS, CDR2 YFSETQ. CDR3 region: CASSRGTEAFF. The CDR3 coding sequence is TGCGCCAGCAGCAGGGGCACTGAAGCTTTCTTT.

The V and J genes are TRBV27 and TRBJ2-7; TRBD1 matches 9 bases. CDR1 and CDR2 (germline): MNHEY, SMNVEV (reference sequence). V trimming: 8 bases; J trimming: 2 bases; junction bases outside the gene matches: 10. The CDR3 is made up of 15 amino acids. CDR3 protein: CASGRTGGGPYEQYF. CDR3 sequence (DNA): TGTGCCAGCGGCCGAACAGGGGGCGGTCCCTACGAGCAGTACTTC.

The count of this clone is one. The chain carries TRBV28 and TRBJ2-2; 8 bases line up with TRBD2. The CDR3 is 15 residues long. With 2 bases clipped from V and 7 bases from J, the junction kept 6 bases outside the gene matches. CDR1 and CDR2 from the germline V gene are MDHEN and SYDVKM. This chain's CDR3 is CASSLRGLGDGELFF. In DNA form, the CDR3 reads TGTGCCAGCAGTTTAAGGGGACTAGGGGACGGGGAGCTGTTTTTT.

The V and J genes are TRBV5-1 and TRBJ1-5; perhaps TRBD1 as D (5 bases). V was cut by 4 bases and J by 3 bases, with 20 bases left in between. CDR3 length: 17 amino acids. Germline assignment: CDR1 SGHRS and CDR2 YFSETQ. The chain's CDR3 is CASSPGGSGDFNQPQHF. In DNA form, the CDR3 reads TGCGCCAGCAGCCCCGGTGGTTCGGGGGACTTCAATCAGCCCCAGCATTTT. Full variable domain (missing parts from reference TRBV5-1 and TRBJ1-5): KAGVTQTPRYLIKTRGQQVTLSCSPISGHRSVSWYQQTPGQGLQFLFEYFSETQRNKGNFPGRFSGRQFSNSRSEMNVSTLELGDSALYLCASSPGGSGDFNQPQHFGDGTRLSIL.

The chain carries TRBV29-1 and TRBJ2-3, with a possible D match to TRBD1 (5 bases). The CDR3 is 14 amino acids. From germline, CDR1 is SQVTM and CDR2 ANQGSEA. Deletions cut 6 bases from V and 2 bases from J, with 15 bases between. CDR3 DNA: TGCAGCGTGGGAAGACAGCTTCTCACAGATACGCAGTATTTT. This sequence encodes CSVGRQLLTDTQYF.

The chain has TRBV6-5 and TRBJ1-4; the D is unclear. The CDR3 has 10 residues. In germline, CDR1 is MNHEY, CDR2 SVGAGI. With 9 bases removed from V and 5 bases from J, the gap between germline ends came to 4 bases. The CDR3 reads CASKNEKLFF. CDR3 nucleotides: TGTGCCAGTAAAAATGAAAAACTGTTTTTT.

The chain is built from TRBV6-5 and TRBJ1-6, with TRBD1 identical over 10 bases. This CDR3 comprises 15 residues. The germline gives CDR1 MNHEY, CDR2 SVGAGI. V shed 4 bases and J 6 bases; nucleotides not matched to a gene: 3. CDR3 bases: TGTGCCAGCAGTTCGGGACAGGGGTTTAATTCACCCCTCCACTTT. It is translated as CASSSGQGFNSPLHF.